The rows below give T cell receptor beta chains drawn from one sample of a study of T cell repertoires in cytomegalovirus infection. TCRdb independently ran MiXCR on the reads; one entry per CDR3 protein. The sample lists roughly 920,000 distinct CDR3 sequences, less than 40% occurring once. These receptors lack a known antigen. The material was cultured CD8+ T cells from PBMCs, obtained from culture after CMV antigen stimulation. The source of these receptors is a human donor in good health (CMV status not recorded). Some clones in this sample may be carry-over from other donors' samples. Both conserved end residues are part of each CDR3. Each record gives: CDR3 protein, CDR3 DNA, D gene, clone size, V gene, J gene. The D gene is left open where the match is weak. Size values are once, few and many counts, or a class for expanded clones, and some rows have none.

CDR3aa: CASNPQGGYGYTF
CDR3nt: TGTGCCAGCAACCCACAGGGGGGCTATGGCTACACCTTC
d_gene: TRBD1
abundance: .
v_gene: TRBV6-8
j_gene: TRBJ1-2

CDR3aa: CASSIPYTSNQPQHF
CDR3nt: TGTGCCAGTAGCATACCTTATACCAGCAATCAGCCCCAGCATTTT
d_gene: .
abundance: few
v_gene: TRBV19
j_gene: TRBJ1-5

CDR3aa: CASSPRQDRSNEQFF
CDR3nt: TGTGCCAGCTCACCTCGACAGGACAGAAGCAATGAGCAGTTCTTC
d_gene: .
abundance: .
v_gene: TRBV18
j_gene: TRBJ2-1

CDR3aa: CAIASIAGGTGELFF
CDR3nt: TGTGCCATCGCATCTATAGCGGGGGGCACCGGGGAGCTGTTTTTT
d_gene: TRBD2
abundance: .
v_gene: TRBV5-8
j_gene: TRBJ2-2

CDR3aa: CASSQGSGGLENEQFF
CDR3nt: TGCGCCAGCAGCCAAGGGTCGGGGGGTTTAGAAAATGAGCAGTTCTTC
d_gene: TRBD2
abundance: .
v_gene: TRBV4-1
j_gene: TRBJ2-1

CDR3aa: CASLGTSGLSYEQYF
CDR3nt: TGTGCCAGCTTGGGGACTAGCGGGCTCTCCTACGAGCAGTACTTC
d_gene: TRBD2
abundance: .
v_gene: TRBV7-4
j_gene: TRBJ2-7

CDR3aa: CASSPEAPGLAGYGTDTQYF
CDR3nt: TGTGCCAGCAGCCCCGAAGCACCGGGACTAGCGGGGTACGGCACAGATACGCAGTATTTT
d_gene: TRBD2
abundance: many
v_gene: TRBV7-2
j_gene: TRBJ2-3

CDR3aa: CASSPSSTGSNQPQHF
CDR3nt: TGTGCCAGCAGCCCTTCCTCGACAGGGAGCAATCAGCCCCAGCATTTT
d_gene: TRBD1
abundance: few
v_gene: TRBV7-9
j_gene: TRBJ1-5

CDR3aa: CASSQEEPAGNPTDTQYF
CDR3nt: TGCGCCAGCAGCCAAGAGGAGCCAGCGGGGAATCCGACAGATACGCAGTATTTT
d_gene: TRBD2
abundance: few
v_gene: TRBV4-1
j_gene: TRBJ2-3

CDR3aa: CASSLDGQGGFF
CDR3nt: TGTGCCAGCAGCCTCGATGGACAGGGAGGGTTCTTC
d_gene: TRBD1
abundance: .
v_gene: TRBV6-6
j_gene: TRBJ2-1

CDR3aa: CATRKKGGTEAFF
CDR3nt: TGTGCCACCAGGAAGAAGGGAGGGACTGAAGCTTTCTTT
d_gene: .
abundance: few
v_gene: TRBV24-1
j_gene: TRBJ1-1

CDR3aa: CASSEAGVGAGELFF
CDR3nt: TGTGCCAGCAGTGAAGCGGGCGTTGGAGCCGGGGAGCTGTTTTTT
d_gene: .
abundance: few
v_gene: TRBV12-3/TRBV12-4
j_gene: TRBJ2-2

CDR3aa: CATSRSRSGMGEKLFF
CDR3nt: TGTGCCACCAGCAGATCACGCTCAGGGATGGGGGAAAAACTGTTTTTT
d_gene: .
abundance: many
v_gene: TRBV15
j_gene: TRBJ1-4

CDR3aa: CASSLRAGELFF
CDR3nt: TGTGCCAGCAGCTTAAGGGCCGGGGAGCTGTTTTTT
d_gene: .
abundance: many
v_gene: TRBV27
j_gene: TRBJ2-2

CDR3aa: CASSPGVGAGRDEQFF
CDR3nt: TGCGCCAGCAGCCCAGGGGTAGGGGCGGGGAGGGATGAGCAGTTCTTC
d_gene: .
abundance: .
v_gene: TRBV4-3
j_gene: TRBJ2-1

CDR3aa: CATSRDPDWDRSGRNYGYTF
CDR3nt: TGTGCCACCAGCAGAGATCCCGACTGGGACCGCTCCGGGCGAAACTATGGCTACACCTTC
d_gene: .
abundance: few
v_gene: TRBV15
j_gene: TRBJ1-2

CDR3aa: CASSQERAGFKNIQYF
CDR3nt: TGTGCCAGCAGCCAAGAGAGAGCGGGGTTCAAAAACATTCAGTACTTC
d_gene: TRBD2
abundance: few
v_gene: TRBV4-2
j_gene: TRBJ2-4

CDR3aa: CSARDDRAQETQYF
CDR3nt: TGCAGTGCTAGAGATGACAGGGCTCAAGAGACCCAGTACTTC
d_gene: TRBD1
abundance: .
v_gene: TRBV20-1
j_gene: TRBJ2-5

CDR3aa: CATSRVPMASTNEKLFF
CDR3nt: TGTGCCACCAGCAGAGTTCCGATGGCCTCGACTAATGAAAAACTGTTTTTT
d_gene: .
abundance: once
v_gene: TRBV15
j_gene: TRBJ1-4

CDR3aa: CASSPWTERGETQYF
CDR3nt: TGTGCCAGCAGCCCTTGGACAGAGCGAGGAGAGACCCAGTACTTC
d_gene: .
abundance: few
v_gene: TRBV6-5
j_gene: TRBJ2-5

CDR3aa: CASHSVAYEQYF
CDR3nt: TGTGCCAGCCATTCAGTGGCCTACGAGCAGTACTTC
d_gene: .
abundance: .
v_gene: TRBV7-2
j_gene: TRBJ2-7

CDR3aa: CASSLRYDTYGAGELFF
CDR3nt: TGTGCCAGCAGTTTACGATACGACACCTACGGGGCCGGGGAGCTGTTTTTT
d_gene: .
abundance: .
v_gene: TRBV12-3/TRBV12-4
j_gene: TRBJ2-2

CDR3aa: CASSFGTGVSAFF
CDR3nt: TGTGCCAGCAGTTTCGGGACAGGAGTAAGTGCTTTCTTT
d_gene: TRBD1
abundance: .
v_gene: TRBV12-3/TRBV12-4
j_gene: TRBJ1-1

CDR3aa: CASSEYFSPGNTIYF
CDR3nt: TGTGCCAGCAGTGAATACTTCTCTCCTGGAAACACCATATATTTT
d_gene: .
abundance: .
v_gene: TRBV25-1
j_gene: TRBJ1-3

CDR3aa: CASSFLRVGDYSGNTIYF
CDR3nt: TGTGCCAGCAGCTTCTTGCGTGTAGGGGACTACTCTGGAAACACCATATATTTT
d_gene: .
abundance: many
v_gene: TRBV7-6
j_gene: TRBJ1-3

CDR3aa: CASSPGHQETQYF
CDR3nt: TGTGCCAGCAGTCCGGGACACCAAGAGACCCAGTACTTC
d_gene: .
abundance: .
v_gene: TRBV28
j_gene: TRBJ2-5

CDR3aa: CASSIAGEGGFYYNEQFF
CDR3nt: TGTGCCAGCAGCATAGCCGGGGAAGGGGGGTTCTACTACAATGAGCAGTTCTTC
d_gene: .
abundance: many
v_gene: TRBV7-6
j_gene: TRBJ2-1

CDR3aa: CASSLVGAGYATNEKLFF
CDR3nt: TGTGCCAGCAGCTTAGTAGGGGCAGGTTATGCAACTAATGAAAAACTGTTTTTT
d_gene: .
abundance: few
v_gene: TRBV7-2
j_gene: TRBJ1-4

CDR3aa: CASSESGTGYYEQYF
CDR3nt: TGCGCCAGCAGTGAGTCGGGCACGGGATACTACGAGCAGTACTTC
d_gene: .
abundance: .
v_gene: TRBV10-1
j_gene: TRBJ2-7

CDR3aa: CASSPHLIMNTEAFF
CDR3nt: TGTGCCAGTAGTCCCCACTTAATCATGAACACTGAAGCTTTCTTT
d_gene: .
abundance: .
v_gene: TRBV19
j_gene: TRBJ1-1

CDR3aa: CASSLGIFRAKNIQYF
CDR3nt: TGTGCCAGCAGCTTAGGGATATTCAGAGCCAAAAACATTCAGTACTTC
d_gene: .
abundance: .
v_gene: TRBV11-2
j_gene: TRBJ2-4

CDR3aa: CASTEDRPAYEQYF
CDR3nt: TGTGCCAGCACCGAGGACAGACCAGCGTACGAGCAGTACTTC
d_gene: .
abundance: .
v_gene: TRBV25-1
j_gene: TRBJ2-7

CDR3aa: CASSLGGGPNEQFF
CDR3nt: TGTGCCAGCAGTTTAGGAGGGGGGCCCAATGAGCAGTTCTTC
d_gene: .
abundance: many
v_gene: TRBV27
j_gene: TRBJ2-1

CDR3aa: CASSYGLDYRGLDGYTF
CDR3nt: TGTGCCAGCAGTTACGGTTTAGATTACAGGGGGCTGGATGGCTACACCTTC
d_gene: TRBD1
abundance: few
v_gene: TRBV6-5
j_gene: TRBJ1-2

CDR3aa: CASSPRVAPKRANTGELFF
CDR3nt: TGTGCCAGCAGCCCCCGGGTTGCCCCTAAACGCGCGAACACCGGGGAGCTGTTTTTT
d_gene: .
abundance: many
v_gene: TRBV7-9
j_gene: TRBJ2-2

CDR3aa: CASGLGGNTEAFF
CDR3nt: TGTGCTAGTGGTCTAGGGGGGAACACTGAAGCTTTCTTT
d_gene: .
abundance: many
v_gene: TRBV12-5
j_gene: TRBJ1-1

CDR3aa: CASNGATSTDTQYF
CDR3nt: TGTGCCAGCAATGGGGCGACCAGCACAGATACGCAGTATTTT
d_gene: .
abundance: few
v_gene: TRBV2
j_gene: TRBJ2-3

CDR3aa: CASSLRGQQPQHF
CDR3nt: TGTGCCAGCAGCCTCCGGGGGCAACAGCCCCAGCATTTT
d_gene: .
abundance: few
v_gene: TRBV28
j_gene: TRBJ1-5

CDR3aa: CSADRGMNTEAFF
CDR3nt: TGCAGCGCAGACAGGGGAATGAACACTGAAGCTTTCTTT
d_gene: TRBD1
abundance: .
v_gene: TRBV29-1
j_gene: TRBJ1-1

CDR3aa: CASSYSRPDVANYGYTF
CDR3nt: TGTGCCAGCAGTTACTCCCGGCCCGATGTAGCTAACTATGGTTACACCTTC
d_gene: .
abundance: .
v_gene: TRBV6-5
j_gene: TRBJ1-2

CDR3aa: CASRPGGGNTGELFF
CDR3nt: TGTGCCAGCCGCCCTGGGGGTGGAAACACCGGGGAGCTGTTTTTT
d_gene: .
abundance: .
v_gene: TRBV7-9
j_gene: TRBJ2-2

CDR3aa: CASSTYPGRLQETQYF
CDR3nt: TGTGCCAGCAGCACTTACCCGGGACGGCTACAAGAGACCCAGTACTTC
d_gene: .
abundance: few
v_gene: TRBV7-8
j_gene: TRBJ2-5

CDR3aa: CASGLQGFYSNQPQHF
CDR3nt: TGTGCTAGTGGTCTACAGGGGTTTTATAGCAATCAGCCCCAGCATTTT
d_gene: TRBD1
abundance: many
v_gene: TRBV12-5
j_gene: TRBJ1-5

CDR3aa: CASSGYATGNSNQPQHF
CDR3nt: TGTGCCAGCAGTGGCTATGCGACAGGTAATAGCAATCAGCCCCAGCATTTT
d_gene: .
abundance: .
v_gene: TRBV6-8
j_gene: TRBJ1-5

CDR3aa: CSVVFLPQETQYF
CDR3nt: TGCAGCGTTGTATTTCTCCCACAAGAGACCCAGTACTTC
d_gene: .
abundance: few
v_gene: TRBV29-1
j_gene: TRBJ2-5

CDR3aa: CASILRTSDNEQFF
CDR3nt: TGTGCCAGCATTTTAAGGACGAGCGACAATGAGCAGTTCTTC
d_gene: .
abundance: .
v_gene: TRBV6-2/TRBV6-3
j_gene: TRBJ2-1

CDR3aa: CASSIFNRGSNTGELFF
CDR3nt: TGCGCCAGCAGCATTTTTAACAGGGGGAGCAACACCGGGGAGCTGTTTTTT
d_gene: TRBD1
abundance: .
v_gene: TRBV5-1
j_gene: TRBJ2-2

CDR3aa: CASTDGGGGQETQYF
CDR3nt: TGTGCCAGCACCGACGGGGGGGGCGGGCAAGAGACCCAGTACTTC
d_gene: TRBD2
abundance: .
v_gene: TRBV6-5
j_gene: TRBJ2-5

CDR3aa: CASSSLMDRRQETQYF
CDR3nt: TGTGCCAGCAGTTCTCTCATGGACAGGAGGCAAGAGACCCAGTACTTC
d_gene: TRBD1
abundance: .
v_gene: TRBV27
j_gene: TRBJ2-5

CDR3aa: CASSLTRNEQFF
CDR3nt: TGCGCCAGCAGCTTGACCCGGAATGAGCAGTTCTTC
d_gene: .
abundance: many
v_gene: TRBV7-2
j_gene: TRBJ2-1

CDR3aa: CASETGTEILETQYF
CDR3nt: TGTGCCAGCGAGACCGGGACAGAAATTTTGGAGACCCAGTACTTC
d_gene: TRBD1
abundance: few
v_gene: TRBV28
j_gene: TRBJ2-5

CDR3aa: CASSPGWGLKDTQYF
CDR3nt: TGTGCCAGCAGCCCGGGGTGGGGGCTTAAGGATACGCAGTATTTT
d_gene: .
abundance: .
v_gene: TRBV12-3/TRBV12-4
j_gene: TRBJ2-3

CDR3aa: CASSQDQGDPLEQYF
CDR3nt: TGTGCCAGCAGCCAAGATCAAGGGGACCCACTCGAGCAGTACTTC
d_gene: .
abundance: few
v_gene: TRBV4-1
j_gene: TRBJ2-7

CDR3aa: CASSFAAYTDTQYF
CDR3nt: TGTGCCAGCAGCTTCGCCGCCTACACAGATACGCAGTATTTT
d_gene: .
abundance: .
v_gene: TRBV7-9
j_gene: TRBJ2-3

CDR3aa: CASSYSILGQFF
CDR3nt: TGTGCCAGCAGTTACTCGATTCTTGGGCAGTTCTTC
d_gene: .
abundance: few
v_gene: TRBV6-2/TRBV6-3
j_gene: TRBJ2-1

CDR3aa: CASSFFSPGTGPPLSEQFF
CDR3nt: TGTGCCAGCAGTTTTTTTTCACCAGGGACAGGGCCCCCTCTCAGCGAGCAGTTCTTC
d_gene: TRBD1
abundance: .
v_gene: TRBV27
j_gene: TRBJ2-1

CDR3aa: CASTTGGGDYGYTF
CDR3nt: TGTGCCAGCACCACGGGGGGCGGTGACTATGGCTACACCTTC
d_gene: .
abundance: few
v_gene: TRBV7-8
j_gene: TRBJ1-2

CDR3aa: CASSERYSGANVLTF
CDR3nt: TGTGCCAGCAGTGAACGTTACTCTGGGGCCAACGTCCTGACTTTC
d_gene: .
abundance: .
v_gene: TRBV25-1
j_gene: TRBJ2-6